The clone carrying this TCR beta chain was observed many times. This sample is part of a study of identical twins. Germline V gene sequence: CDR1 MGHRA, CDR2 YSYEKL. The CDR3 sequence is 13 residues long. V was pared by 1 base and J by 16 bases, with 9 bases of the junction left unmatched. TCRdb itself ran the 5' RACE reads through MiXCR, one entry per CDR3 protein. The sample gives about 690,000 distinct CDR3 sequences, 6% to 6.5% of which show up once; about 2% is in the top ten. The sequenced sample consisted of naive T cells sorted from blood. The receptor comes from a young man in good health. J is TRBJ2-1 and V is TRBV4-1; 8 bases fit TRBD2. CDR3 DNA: TGCGCCAGCAGCCAAGCTGCCGGGACTAGTCCTTTCTTC. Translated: CASSQAAGTSPFF.